This T cell receptor (beta chain) was sequenced for a study of shared clonotypes between healthy human individuals. Whole-study results and caveats: A generally larger estimated richness was seen in naive subsets than in memory subsets. Of the naive CD4 clonotypes, about 5.4% were shared across a handful of donors.

Trimming stripped 2 bases from V and 7 bases from J, with 19 bases between. The CDR3 is 16 amino acids. Germline values: CDR1 MDHEN, CDR2 SYDVKM. Per the study methods: There were no quality scores in the junction-only immunoSEQ sequences, so filtering differed. TCRdb's table, derived via immunoSEQ multiplex PCR, lists solely in-frame clones and lacks some. V, J and clone size reflect that table, while D and trimming were determined from the DNA. The sample gives a few hundred thousand clones, roughly 91% of which show up once; around 16% is in the top ten. Concerning this clone itself: No antigen is known for it.

Sequencing used memory CD8+ T cells sorted from blood. Subset described: CD45RO+ cells pooled with CCR7-negative TemRA cells. This receptor was identified in a man aged 18 to 30 in good health. J is TRBJ2-3 and V is TRBV28, with D perhaps matching TRBD2 (5 bases). The CDR3 here is CASSLNPILGINTQYF. CDR3 coding DNA: TGTGCCAGCAGTTTAAACCCGATACTAGGTATAAATACGCAGTATTTT.